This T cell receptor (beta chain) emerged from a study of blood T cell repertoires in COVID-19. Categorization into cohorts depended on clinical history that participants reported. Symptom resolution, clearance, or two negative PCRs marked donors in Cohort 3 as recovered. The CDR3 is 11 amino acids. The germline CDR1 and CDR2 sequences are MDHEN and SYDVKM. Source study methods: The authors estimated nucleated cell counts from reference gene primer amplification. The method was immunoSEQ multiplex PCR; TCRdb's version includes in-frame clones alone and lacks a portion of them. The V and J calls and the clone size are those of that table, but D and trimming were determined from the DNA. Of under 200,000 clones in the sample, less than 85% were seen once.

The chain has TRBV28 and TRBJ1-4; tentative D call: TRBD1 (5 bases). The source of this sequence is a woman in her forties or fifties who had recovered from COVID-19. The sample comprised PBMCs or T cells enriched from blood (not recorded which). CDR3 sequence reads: CITGMHEKLFF. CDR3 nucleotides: TGTATTACAGGAATGCATGAAAAACTGTTTTTT.